The clone carrying this T cell receptor beta chain showed up just a few times. Its matching antigen is unknown. Time point given: persistent/refractory GD, antithyroid drugs over 5 years with positive TRAb. The TCR library was made from RNA that had been extracted from PBMCs in TRIzol. Diagnosing Graves' disease relied on the American Thyroid Association guidelines. As collected, the peripheral blood samples measured 7.5 to 9 milliliters each and went into EDTA tubes. The record originates from a study of regulatory T cells in long-lasting Graves disease. Findings of the study overall: It was in persistent disease that TRBV28, TRBJ1-2 and TRBJ2-5 were favored.

For TCR beta, libraries came from iRepertoire HTBI primers and Arm-PCR of CDR3 regions. TCRdb used MiXCR to reprocess the multiplex PCR reads, holding one entry per CDR3 protein. The sample contains around 400,000 distinct CDR3 sequences, approximately 23% of which appear only once. Unmatched junction bases numbered 6, after V lost 0 bases and J lost 5 bases. CDR3 length equals 15 residues. Germline V gene lookup returns CDR1 SGHRS and CDR2 YFSETQ. Sequencing used peripheral blood mononuclear cells (PBMCs), obtained when the disease was refractory, from a patient treated with antithyroid drugs. The chain couples TRBV5-1 to TRBJ2-7; TRBD1 matches 9 bases. This sequence was found in a woman aged 40-49 years with Graves disease. CDR3 in DNA: TGCGCCAGCAGCTTGGCGGGGACAGGGATCGACGAGCAGTACTTC. Encoded protein: CASSLAGTGIDEQYF. The complete variable domain, with remaining parts taken from reference TRBV5-1 and TRBJ2-7, reads KAGVTQTPRYLIKTRGQQVTLSCSPISGHRSVSWYQQTPGQGLQFLFEYFSETQRNKGNFPGRFSGRQFSNSRSEMNVSTLELGDSALYLCASSLAGTGIDEQYFGPGTRLTVT.